Shown below are 3 T cell receptor beta chains from a single sample sequenced in a study of CD8+ T cells in alopecia areata. Treatment denoted: oral pan-JAK inhibitor, 5-10 mg twice daily. RNA extraction was followed by reverse transcription into cDNA, which acted as the sequencing template. Generated by immunoSEQ multiplex PCR, the TCRdb table keeps only in-frame clones and is missing some. Of about 110,000 clones in the sample, roughly 84% were seen once. The input for sequencing was CD8+ T cells sorted from blood, taken at week 24, from a patient treated with tofacitinib. The receptors were gathered from a human donor with alopecia areata.

The chain combines TRBV11-2 with TRBJ2-3; D is undetermined. CDR3 length equals 13 residues. Trimming removed 2 bases at V and 4 bases at J, with 7 bases between. Germline loops: CDR1 SGHAT, CDR2 FQNNGV. Written as DNA, the CDR3 is TGTGCCAGCAGCTTAATTTCGGCAGATACGCAGTATTTT. Amino acids: CASSLISADTQYF.

This clone was counted a few times. The chain employs TRBV4-1 and TRBJ2-7, with 9 bases that match TRBD1. The V gene's germline CDR1 is MGHRA and CDR2 YSYEKL. The CDR3 spans 15 residues. With 1 base clipped from V and 5 bases from J, the junction kept 6 bases outside the gene matches. The CDR3 bases are TGCGCCAGCAGCCAAGGGCCGGGACAGGGAAACGAGCAGTACTTC. Translating it yields CASSQGPGQGNEQYF.

The count of this clone is one. The CDR3 DNA reads as TGTGCCAGCTCGCCGGGACAGGACTCCTACAATGAGCAGTTCTTC. It is translated as CASSPGQDSYNEQFF. The chain recombines TRBV18 with TRBJ2-1; 8 nucleotides agree with TRBD1. CDR3 length: 15 residues. V shed 6 bases and J 0 bases; nucleotides not matched to a gene: 4. CDR1 and CDR2 (germline): KGHSH, LQKENI.